In its sample, the clone carrying this T cell receptor beta chain was seen a few times. CDR1 and CDR2 from the germline V gene are SEHNR and FQNEAQ (reference sequence). The V and J ends lost 3 bases and 0 bases respectively, with 8 bases between them. The CDR3 extends over 14 amino acids. The data belong to a study of human T cells and chemical hapten exposure. From the RACE reads, TCRdb called clonotypes with MiXCR, one entry per CDR3 protein. Here the sample spans 90,000 to 120,000 distinct CDR3 sequences, around 10% being singletons. As to time point: patch test 1, 2 weeks after DPC sensitization. Described treatment: therapeutic diphenylcyclopropenone sensitization with weekly scalp DPC.

The material sequenced was whole blood, taken in connection with sensitization to the hapten diphenylcyclopropenone (DPC). The sequence was collected from a woman aged 40 to 50 with alopecia areata. Some clones in this sample may be carry-over from other donors' samples. This chain uses TRBV7-9 with TRBJ1-1, with D perhaps matching TRBD1 (6 bases). The CDR3 DNA reads TGTGCCAGCAGCTTCTGGGACATGAACACTGAAGCTTTCTTT. This translates into CASSFWDMNTEAFF.